The source of this T cell receptor beta chain is a study of regulatory T cells in long-lasting Graves disease. Libraries of TCR beta came from iRepertoire HTBI primers plus Arm-PCR of CDR3 regions. TCRdb ran MiXCR on the multiplex PCR reads and lists one entry per CDR3 protein. The sample gives about 530,000 distinct CDR3 sequences, roughly a sixth of which show up once; 25% is in the top ten. There are many counts of this clonotype. Time point specified: newly diagnosed GD, antithyroid drugs for less than 3 months. The TCR library used RNA extracted from PBMCs. The CDR3 length is 13 residues. V lost 5 bases, J lost 1 base, and 10 bases lay in between. Germline-derived CDR1 and CDR2 are SQVTM and ANQGSEA. This sample was shared with a second study, whose subject was T cells in Graves' hyperthyroidism and ophthalmopathy. That work contributes: Blood samples included most of the expanded thyroid clonotypes exceeding 0.001.

This TCR derives from a woman in her forties or fifties with Graves disease. Sequencing was performed on peripheral blood mononuclear cells (PBMCs), taken at new diagnosis, from a patient treated with antithyroid drugs. This sequence joins TRBV29-1 and TRBJ2-3, with unresolved D. CDR3 region: CSVTGLGTDTQYF. DNA of the CDR3: TGCAGCGTTACGGGTCTCGGCACAGATACGCAGTATTTT.